Below are 10 T cell receptor beta chains sequenced from a single sample in a study of cytomegalovirus exposure and HLA in healthy donors. This PCR relied on a set of 60 Vbeta primers and 13 Jbeta primers. Assay: immunoSEQ multiplex PCR; the TCRdb copy retains only in-frame clones and omits some. The repertoire holds 120,000 or so clones, with 80% as singletons. Sequences were obtained from PBMCs. The receptors stem from a man aged 40-49 years in good health and CMV-seronegative.

This sequence joins TRBV5-1 and TRBJ2-7; 9 positions match TRBD1. CDR3 size: 17 residues. V trimming: 0 bases; J trimming: 1 base; junction bases outside the gene matches: 8. CDR1 and CDR2 (germline): SGHRS, YFSETQ. This CDR3 is CASSLAAGQGSSYEQYF. The CDR3 DNA sequence: TGCGCCAGCAGCTTGGCAGCTGGACAGGGGTCGTCCTACGAGCAGTACTTC.

To note about this clone: The junction differs from germline at one of its ends, possibly a read error. The same CDR3 arises from other DNA sequences in this sample as well. The chain employs TRBV4-2 and TRBJ2-7, with 7 nucleotides matching TRBD1. The CDR3 runs to 19 residues. Germline CDR1 is LGHNA and CDR2 is YNFKEQ. The CDR3 DNA reads TGTGCCAGTAGCCATTCTCCGGGACAGTCCGGCCCTTTAGGCTACGAGCAGTACTTC. Translating gives CASSHSPGQSGPLGYEQYF.

This clone has a single count. The genes are TRBV4-1 and TRBJ2-1, with D possibly being TRBD1 (6 bases). Per germline, CDR1 MGHRA and CDR2 YSYEKL. Trimming left V 3 bases short and J 7 bases short, with 13 bases between. The CDR3 runs 14 residues. CDR3 bases: TGCGCCAGCAGCCATCCGGCGCAGGGGAATGAGCAGTTCTTC. Its translation is CASSHPAQGNEQFF.

V gene TRBV29-1 combines with J gene TRBJ2-1; tentatively, D is TRBD1 (6 bases). The CDR3 has 13 amino acids. Germline V CDR1 and CDR2: SQVTM, ANQGSEA. Between the trimmed V and J ends, which lost 6 bases and 7 bases, there was a span of 16 bases. The CDR3 DNA reads TGCAGCGTGGACAGCGTACCCTTAAATGAGCAGTTCTTC. It codes for CSVDSVPLNEQFF.

The rearrangement links TRBV11-2 to TRBJ2-7; maybe TRBD2 (5 bases). The CDR3 runs 15 residues. V was cut by 2 bases and J by 3 bases, with 14 bases left in between. Germline-derived CDR1 and CDR2 are SGHAT and FQNNGV. In DNA, the CDR3 is TGTGCCAGCAGCTTAAGGGCCAGCGAGGGCTACGAGCAGTACTTC. Translated: CASSLRASEGYEQYF.

This chain links TRBV21-1 with TRBJ2-2; TRBD1, as called in the table, went unchecked against the DNA. TRBV21-1 is shown as a pseudogene. The CDR3 is 12 amino acids. CDR3 loop: CASTQSTGELFF. The CDR3 bases are TGTGCCAGCACCCAGTCCACCGGGGAGCTGTTTTTT.

V usage is TRBV30 and J usage is TRBJ2-1; 8 nucleotides line up with TRBD2. Looked up from germline, CDR1 is GTSNPN and CDR2 is SVGIG (reference sequence). The V gene end was trimmed by 0 bases and the J gene end by 6 bases; junction bases not matched to a gene: 10. This CDR3 is 16 amino acids long. CDR3: CAWSVLGTSFGNEQFF. The CDR3 nucleotides are TGTGCCTGGAGTGTCTTAGGGACTAGTTTCGGCAATGAGCAGTTCTTC.

This clone was counted between two and nine times. V gene TRBV6-1 combines with J gene TRBJ1-5; no clear D gene. Per germline, CDR1 MNHNS and CDR2 SASEGT. The CDR3 runs to 15 residues. The V gene lost 3 bases and the J gene lost 2 bases, with 11 bases spanning the gap. The CDR3 sequence is CASSEATYGNQPQHF. CDR3 DNA sequence: TGTGCCAGCAGTGAGGCCACGTATGGCAATCAGCCCCAGCATTTT.

This clone was counted only a few times. The chain has TRBV18 and TRBJ1-3; D remains unclear. This CDR3 is 13 amino acids long. V lost 3 bases and J 4 bases, leaving 7 bases between the germline ends. Germline CDR1 KGHSH, CDR2 LQKENI. CDR3 residues: CASSPGRGNTIYF. The CDR3 nucleotides read TGTGCCAGCTCACCGGGGAGGGGAAACACCATATATTTT.

The chain has TRBV19 and TRBJ1-1, with 7 positions matching TRBD1. Per germline, CDR1 LNHDA and CDR2 SQIVND (reference sequence). J was trimmed by 11 bases and V by 2 bases; bases with no gene match: 11. The CDR3 is 14 amino acids. Here the CDR3 DNA reads TGTGCCAGTAGTATAAGGGACAGCCAAGACTCGGCTTTCTTT. Protein sequence: CASSIRDSQDSAFF.